There are many counts of the clone carrying this TCR beta chain. What it recognizes is unknown. This specimen comes from a study of HIV-infected children after antiretroviral therapy interruption. Study results and limitations: Naive CD4+ sequences overlapped less between time points once interruption began. By the end of treatment interruption, naive CD4+ clonality (Gini) increased.

RNA-based 3' RACE libraries used unique molecular identifiers. TCRdb used MiXCR to reprocess the 3' RACE reads, holding one entry per CDR3 protein. In the table there are roughly 16,000 distinct CDR3 sequences, approximately 3% of which are singletons. V was trimmed by 0 bases and J by 0 bases, leaving 2 bases between them. The CDR3 consists of 13 residues. Germline CDR1 WNHNN, CDR2 SYGVQD (reference sequence). Treatment indicated: PENTA 11 planned treatment interruption arm or continuous ART arm. The clonotype was recovered from a child under 18 with HIV. The sequencing used CD45RA+ CD4+ T cells from PBMCs, collected from a donor given antiretroviral therapy, either interrupted or continuous. Subset noted: naive CD4+ CD45RA+ CD45RO- T cells. This chain uses TRBV10-1 with TRBJ1-2; no clear D. CDR3 amino acids: CASSESTNYGYTF. DNA for the CDR3: TGCGCCAGCAGTGAGTCGACTAACTATGGCTACACCTTC.